This is a list of T cell receptor beta chains from one sample in a study of blood T cell repertoires in COVID-19. The table came from immunoSEQ multiplex PCR; TCRdb's copy has only in-frame clones and leaves some out. The sample includes roughly 290,000 clones, around 82% of them seen just once. The specimen was peripheral blood. The receptors stem from a human donor with COVID-19, enrolled during active disease. The donor label of this sample is uncertain. The CDR3 runs from the conserved cysteine through the conserved F or W. Each record gives: J gene, D gene, V gene, clone size, CDR3 length, CDR3 protein, CDR3 DNA. D genes are given only for firm matches. The listing skips clone size in some rows; elsewhere it reads once, few, many or a size class.

J: TRBJ1-5; D: NA; V: TRBV5-4; size: once; length: 13; CDR3: CASSLDVDQPQHF; DNA: TGTGCCAGCAGCTTGGATGTAGATCAGCCCCAGCATTTT
J: TRBJ1-1; D: NA; V: TRBV5-5; size: NA; length: 12; CDR3: CASSFVDREAFF; DNA: TGTGCCAGCAGCTTCGTAGACAGGGAAGCTTTCTTT
J: TRBJ2-3; D: TRBD2; V: TRBV28; size: NA; length: 16; CDR3: CASSFGREDATDTQYF; DNA: TGTGCCAGCAGTTTTGGGCGGGAGGATGCAACAGATACGCAGTATTTT
J: TRBJ2-5; D: TRBD2; V: TRBV5-4; size: NA; length: 17; CDR3: CASSYPGLAGEVETQYF; DNA: TGTGCCAGCAGCTACCCTGGACTAGCGGGAGAGGTAGAGACCCAGTACTTC
J: TRBJ1-5; D: TRBD1; V: TRBV28; size: NA; length: 14; CDR3: CATNRDRAIQPQHF; DNA: TGTGCCACAAACCGGGACAGGGCAATTCAGCCCCAGCATTTT
J: TRBJ1-3; D: TRBD1; V: TRBV28; size: NA; length: 15; CDR3: CASSSPGGIGNTIYF; DNA: TGTGCCAGCAGTTCCCCAGGGGGCATTGGAAACACCATATATTTT
J: TRBJ1-2; D: TRBD1; V: TRBV4-3; size: few; length: 16; CDR3: CASSQEDGDRVYGYTF; DNA: TGCGCCAGCAGCCAAGAAGACGGGGACAGGGTTTATGGCTACACCTTC
J: TRBJ2-1; D: TRBD1; V: TRBV7-9; size: NA; length: 18; CDR3: CASSSRRTGQGTYNEQFF; DNA: TGTGCCAGCAGCTCCCGTCGGACGGGACAGGGGACCTACAATGAGCAGTTCTTC
J: TRBJ1-1; D: NA; V: TRBV4-3; size: NA; length: 17; CDR3: CASSQDLAGYTNTEAFF; DNA: TGCGCCAGCAGCCAAGATTTAGCGGGGTACACGAACACTGAAGCTTTCTTT
J: TRBJ1-3; D: NA; V: TRBV19; size: NA; length: 15; CDR3: CASRLGLPPGNTIYF; DNA: TGTGCCAGTAGGTTGGGCCTACCCCCTGGAAACACCATATATTTT
J: TRBJ1-1; D: NA; V: TRBV4-1; size: once; length: 16; CDR3: CASSPHPDRSNTEAFF; DNA: TGCGCCAGCAGCCCCCACCCCGACAGATCGAACACTGAAGCTTTCTTT
J: TRBJ1-3; D: TRBD1; V: TRBV5-4; size: NA; length: 14; CDR3: CASSLWAGGDTIYF; DNA: TGTGCCAGCAGCTTGTGGGCAGGGGGTGACACCATATATTTT
J: TRBJ2-3; D: TRBD2; V: TRBV2; size: NA; length: 18; CDR3: CASRVLAGGQPNTDTQYF; DNA: TGTGCCAGCAGGGTTCTAGCGGGAGGCCAACCGAACACAGATACGCAGTATTTT
J: TRBJ2-7; D: TRBD1; V: TRBV11-2; size: NA; length: 14; CDR3: CASGQGAYSYEQYF; DNA: TGTGCCAGCGGGCAGGGGGCGTATTCATACGAGCAGTACTTC
J: TRBJ2-7; D: NA; V: TRBV27; size: NA; length: 12; CDR3: CASSFIDREQYF; DNA: TGTGCCAGCAGTTTTATAGACAGGGAGCAGTACTTC
J: TRBJ2-3; D: TRBD1; V: TRBV5-1; size: NA; length: 15; CDR3: CASKTTGGSTDTQYF; DNA: TGCGCCAGCAAAACGACAGGGGGCTCGACAGATACGCAGTATTTT
J: TRBJ1-5; D: NA; V: TRBV6-2/TRBV6-3; size: NA; length: 15; CDR3: CASSAQGGHHQPQHF; DNA: TGTGCCAGCAGTGCTCAGGGAGGTCATCATCAGCCCCAGCATTTT
J: TRBJ2-7; D: NA; V: TRBV7-2; size: once; length: 14; CDR3: CASSLVGRTYEQYF; DNA: TGTGCCAGCAGCTTAGTGGGCAGGACCTACGAGCAGTACTTC
J: TRBJ2-1; D: NA; V: TRBV19; size: NA; length: 13; CDR3: CASSIQTYNEQFF; DNA: TGTGCCAGTAGTATTCAGACCTACAATGAGCAGTTCTTC
J: TRBJ1-5; D: TRBD1; V: TRBV4-1; size: NA; length: 16; CDR3: CASSQPRDRGLQPQHF; DNA: TGCGCCAGCAGCCAGCCACGGGACAGGGGGCTTCAGCCCCAGCATTTT
J: TRBJ1-4; D: NA; V: TRBV9; size: NA; length: 15; CDR3: CASSGSGAQDEKLFF; DNA: TGTGCCAGCAGTGGAAGCGGGGCTCAGGATGAAAAACTGTTTTTT
J: TRBJ2-7; D: TRBD1; V: TRBV28; size: NA; length: 16; CDR3: CASSPDRGQVRYEQYF; DNA: TGTGCCAGCAGCCCTGACAGGGGGCAAGTTCGATACGAGCAGTACTTC